What follows describes a single T cell receptor beta chain. The ends were cut back, 7 bases at V and 5 bases at J, with 9 bases in the middle. From germline, CDR1 is LNHDA and CDR2 SQIVND (reference sequence). CDR3 size: 12 residues. This entry comes from a study of blood T cell repertoires in COVID-19. Study background: Italy, Spain and the United States were the sources of the convalescent and acute COVID-19 samples. Sample material is recorded as cDNA or gDNA derived from T cells, B-cell-depleted T cells, or PBMCs.

Per the study methods: How many nucleated cells were present was estimated from reference gene primer amplification. Generated by immunoSEQ multiplex PCR, the TCRdb table keeps only in-frame clones and is missing some. The V and J calls and the clone size are those of that table, but D and trimming were determined from the DNA. The sample lists 85,000 to 100,000 clones, more than 70% occurring once. The sequence was obtained from a woman aged 55-70 years in a cohort sampled during active or convalescent COVID-19. This chain joins TRBV19 and TRBJ1-5, with D unclear. The sample taken for sequencing was peripheral blood. The CDR3 DNA follows: TGTGCCAGTACAGGTTATTATCAGCCCCAGCATTTT. This translates into CASTGYYQPQHF.